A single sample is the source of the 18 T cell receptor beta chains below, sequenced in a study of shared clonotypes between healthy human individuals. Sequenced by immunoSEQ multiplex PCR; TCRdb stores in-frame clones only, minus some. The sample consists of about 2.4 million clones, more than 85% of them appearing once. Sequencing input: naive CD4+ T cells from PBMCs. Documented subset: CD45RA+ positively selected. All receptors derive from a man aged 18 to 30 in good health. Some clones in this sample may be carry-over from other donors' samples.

CDR3 coding DNA: TGTGCCAGCAGTCGGGGGACGGGTACTGAAGCTTTCTTT. As protein: CASSRGTGTEAFF. The chain uses TRBV6-4 and TRBJ1-1, with D possibly matching TRBD1 (5 bases). Germline CDR1 MRHNA, CDR2 SNTAGT. The V and J ends lost 5 bases and 5 bases respectively, with 12 bases between them. The length of the CDR3 is 13 residues.

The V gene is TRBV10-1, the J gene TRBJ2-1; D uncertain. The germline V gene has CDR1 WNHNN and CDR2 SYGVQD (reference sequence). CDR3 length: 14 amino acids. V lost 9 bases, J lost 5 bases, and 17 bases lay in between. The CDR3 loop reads CASPQVTENNEQFF. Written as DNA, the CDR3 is TGCGCCAGTCCCCAGGTAACAGAAAACAATGAGCAGTTCTTC.

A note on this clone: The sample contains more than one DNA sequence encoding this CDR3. Here the CDR3 DNA reads TGTGCCAGCTCACCCGGGACTTTCTACGAGCAGTACTTC. This translates into CASSPGTFYEQYF. The V gene is TRBV18, the J gene TRBJ2-7, with D possibly matching TRBD2 (6 bases). Trimming cost V 3 bases and J 3 bases, with 9 bases left between them. This CDR3 spans 13 amino acids. Looked up from germline, CDR1 is KGHSH and CDR2 is LQKENI.

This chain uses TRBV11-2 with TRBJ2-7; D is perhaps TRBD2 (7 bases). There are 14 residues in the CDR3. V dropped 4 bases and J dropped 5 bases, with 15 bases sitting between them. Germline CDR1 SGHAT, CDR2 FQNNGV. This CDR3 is CASSSWRGRNEQYF. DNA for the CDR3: TGTGCCAGCAGCTCCTGGCGGGGGCGGAACGAGCAGTACTTC.

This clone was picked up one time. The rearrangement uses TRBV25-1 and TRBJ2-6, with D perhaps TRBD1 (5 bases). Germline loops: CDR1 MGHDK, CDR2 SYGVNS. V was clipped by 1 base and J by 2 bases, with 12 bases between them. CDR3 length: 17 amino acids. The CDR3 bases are TGTGCCAGCAGTGAATCCTCGGGCAGGGCTGGGGCCAACGTCCTGACTTTC. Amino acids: CASSESSGRAGANVLTF.

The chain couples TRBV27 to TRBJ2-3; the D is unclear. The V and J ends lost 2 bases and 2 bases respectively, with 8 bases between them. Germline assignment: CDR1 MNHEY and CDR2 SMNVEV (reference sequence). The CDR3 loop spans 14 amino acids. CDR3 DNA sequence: TGTGCCAGCAGTTTAGGGTCTTACACAGATACGCAGTATTTT. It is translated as CASSLGSYTDTQYF.

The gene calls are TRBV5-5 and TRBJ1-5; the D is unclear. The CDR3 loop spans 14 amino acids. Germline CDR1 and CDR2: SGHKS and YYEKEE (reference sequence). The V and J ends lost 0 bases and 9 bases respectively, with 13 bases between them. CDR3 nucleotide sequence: TGTGCCAGCAGCTTGGGGGTAGTACAACCGCCCCAGCATTTT. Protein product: CASSLGVVQPPQHF.

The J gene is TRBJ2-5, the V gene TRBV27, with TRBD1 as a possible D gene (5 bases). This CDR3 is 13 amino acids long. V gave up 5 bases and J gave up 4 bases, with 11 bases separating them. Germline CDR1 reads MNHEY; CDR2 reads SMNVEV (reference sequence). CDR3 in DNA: TGTGCCAGCAGTCACAGGACCACAGAGACCCAGTACTTC. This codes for CASSHRTTETQYF.

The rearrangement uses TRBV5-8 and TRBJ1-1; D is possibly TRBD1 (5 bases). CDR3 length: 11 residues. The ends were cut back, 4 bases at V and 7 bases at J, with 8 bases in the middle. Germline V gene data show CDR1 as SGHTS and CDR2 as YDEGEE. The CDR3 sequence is CASSNGHEAFF. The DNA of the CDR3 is TGTGCCAGCAGCAATGGACATGAAGCTTTCTTT.

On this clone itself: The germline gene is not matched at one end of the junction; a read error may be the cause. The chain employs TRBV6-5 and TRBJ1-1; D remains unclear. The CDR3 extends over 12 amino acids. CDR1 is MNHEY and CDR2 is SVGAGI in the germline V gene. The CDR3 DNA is TGTGCCAGCAAAGTAGGGAACTCTGAAGCTTTCTTT. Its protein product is CASKVGNSEAFF.

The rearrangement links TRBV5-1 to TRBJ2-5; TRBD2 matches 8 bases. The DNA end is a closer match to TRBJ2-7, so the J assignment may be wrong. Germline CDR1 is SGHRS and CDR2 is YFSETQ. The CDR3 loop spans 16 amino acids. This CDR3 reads CASSLGPSGGSYEQYF. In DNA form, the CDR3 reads TGCGCCAGCAGCTTGGGGCCGAGCGGGGGCTCCTACGAGCAGTACTTC.

Here the CDR3 DNA reads TGTGCCAGCAGCGTACATAGCGGGAGGGCCGTTAGGGAGCAGTACTTC. It translates to CASSVHSGRAVREQYF. The genes are TRBV9 and TRBJ2-7; 11 bases are a match to TRBD2. The CDR3 covers 16 residues. Germline V gene data show CDR1 as SGDLS and CDR2 as YYNGEE. Trimming at V came to 1 base and at J to 7 bases, leaving 10 bases not matched to a gene.

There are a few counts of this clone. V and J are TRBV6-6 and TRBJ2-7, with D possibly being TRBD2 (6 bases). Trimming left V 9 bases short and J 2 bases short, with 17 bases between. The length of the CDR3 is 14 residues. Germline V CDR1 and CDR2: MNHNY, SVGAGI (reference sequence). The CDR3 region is CASQADGGPYEQYF. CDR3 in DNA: TGTGCCAGTCAAGCGGACGGGGGACCCTACGAGCAGTACTTC.

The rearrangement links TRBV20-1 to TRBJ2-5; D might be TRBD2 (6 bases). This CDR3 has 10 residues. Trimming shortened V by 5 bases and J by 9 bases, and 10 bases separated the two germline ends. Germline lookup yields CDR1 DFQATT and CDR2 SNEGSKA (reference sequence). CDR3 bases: TGCAGTGCTTCCCGGGGGTCCCAGTACTTC. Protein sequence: CSASRGSQYF.

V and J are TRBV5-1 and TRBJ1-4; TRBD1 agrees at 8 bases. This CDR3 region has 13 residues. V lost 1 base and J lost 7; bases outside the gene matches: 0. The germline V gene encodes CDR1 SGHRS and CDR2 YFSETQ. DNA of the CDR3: TGCGCCAGCAGCTTGACAGGGGGTGAAAAACTGTTTTTT. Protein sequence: CASSLTGGEKLFF.

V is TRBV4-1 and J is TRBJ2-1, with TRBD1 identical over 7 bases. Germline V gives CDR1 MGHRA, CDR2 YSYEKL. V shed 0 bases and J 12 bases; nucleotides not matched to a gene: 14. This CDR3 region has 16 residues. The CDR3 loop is CASSQDWGGPGGRQFF. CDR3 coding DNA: TGCGCCAGCAGCCAAGATTGGGGTGGGCCAGGGGGTAGGCAGTTCTTC.

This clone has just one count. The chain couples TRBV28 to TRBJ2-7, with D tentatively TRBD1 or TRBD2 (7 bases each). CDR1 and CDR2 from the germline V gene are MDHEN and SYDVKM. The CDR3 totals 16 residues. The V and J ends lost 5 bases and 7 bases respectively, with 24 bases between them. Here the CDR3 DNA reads TGTGCCAGCAGTGGACCAGGGGGGGACGCCTTCCATGAGCAGTACTTC. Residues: CASSGPGGDAFHEQYF.

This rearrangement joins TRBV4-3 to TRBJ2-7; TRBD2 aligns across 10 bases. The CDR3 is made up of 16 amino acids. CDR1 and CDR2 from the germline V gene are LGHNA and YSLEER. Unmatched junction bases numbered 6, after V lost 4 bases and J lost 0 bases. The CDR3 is CASSPQREGDSYEQYF. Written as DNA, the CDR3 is TGCGCCAGCAGCCCCCAGCGGGAGGGGGACTCCTACGAGCAGTACTTC.